The next 19 T cell receptor beta chains were all read from a single sample in a study of identifying expanded T cells in peripheral blood. Produced via immunoSEQ multiplex PCR; TCRdb's table is partial and in-frame only. Of tens of thousands of clones detected, approximately 82% appear once; the ten largest clones hold roughly 19%. Sequenced material: blood. These receptors all stem from a person aged 18-69 years in good health.

The CDR3 loop is CASNRRTTSLLSYNEQFF. DNA for the CDR3: TGTGCCAGCAACCGACGGACCACAAGTCTACTCTCCTACAATGAGCAGTTCTTC. The chain has TRBV5-5 and TRBJ2-1, with D unclear. The V end lost 6 bases, the J end lost 0 bases, and 22 bases lay between the germline ends. Germline V gives CDR1 SGHKS, CDR2 YYEKEE (reference sequence). The CDR3 is made up of 18 amino acids.

V and J are TRBV6-5 and TRBJ1-4; no definite D call. Germline V lookup: CDR1 MNHEY, CDR2 SVGAGI. V was clipped by 5 bases and J by 1 base, with 11 bases between them. This CDR3 comprises 15 residues. The CDR3: CASSKVLGTNEKLFF. The CDR3 nucleotides are TGTGCCAGCAGTAAAGTGCTGGGAACTAATGAAAAACTGTTTTTT.

The rearrangement uses TRBV5-4 and TRBJ2-1; TRBD1 matches at 10 bases. Germline V lookup: CDR1 SGHNT, CDR2 YYREEE (reference sequence). The V and J ends lost 5 bases and 2 bases, in that order; junction bases with no gene match: 7. The CDR3 extends over 16 amino acids. The CDR3 sequence: CASSYGTGDPYNEQFF. For the CDR3, the DNA is TGTGCCAGCAGTTATGGGACAGGGGACCCCTACAATGAGCAGTTCTTC.

The chain couples TRBV5-5 to TRBJ2-3; D perhaps matches TRBD1 (6 bases). CDR1 is SGHKS and CDR2 is YYEKEE in the germline V gene (reference sequence). Trimming stripped 1 base from V and 2 bases from J, with 17 bases between. This CDR3 is built from 17 residues. CDR3 DNA: TGTGCCAGCAGCTTGAAGACAGGAGCACCCCTCACAGATACGCAGTATTTT. It translates to CASSLKTGAPLTDTQYF. The full variable domain, with the rest looked up from reference TRBV5-5 and TRBJ2-3, is DAGVTQSPTHLIKTRGQQVTLRCSPISGHKSVSWYQQVLGQGPQFIFQYYEKEERGRGNFPDRFSARQFPNYSSELNVNALLLGDSALYLCASSLKTGAPLTDTQYFGPGTRLTVL.

This clone is a singleton in its sample. The genes are TRBV7-3 and TRBJ1-2, with D perhaps matching TRBD1 (6 bases). CDR1 and CDR2 from the germline V gene are SGHTA and FQGTGA. The CDR3 length is 13 residues. V lost 1 base, J lost 7 bases, and 10 bases lay in between. Written as DNA, the CDR3 is TGTGCCAGCAGCTTAAGGAGGGGGACTGGCTACACCTTC. Translation gives CASSLRRGTGYTF.

The chain combines TRBV6-5 with TRBJ2-7; 9 nucleotides agree with TRBD1. Germline V gene sequence: CDR1 MNHEY, CDR2 SVGAGI. V dropped 5 bases and J dropped 4; count of bases not matched to a gene: 9. The length of the CDR3 is 15 residues. The CDR3 here is CASSIGGQGGYEQYF. The CDR3 bases are TGTGCCAGCAGTATAGGGGGACAGGGTGGGTACGAGCAGTACTTC.

This sequence joins TRBV4-2 and TRBJ1-2, with D hard to call. This CDR3 is 17 amino acids long. V lost 1 base to trimming and J lost 2 bases, with 17 bases between them. Germline lookup yields CDR1 LGHNA and CDR2 YNFKEQ. The DNA of the CDR3 is TGTGCCAGCAGCCAAGCAACCCCCCTCGGCGGGAACTATGGCTACACCTTC. Its translation is CASSQATPLGGNYGYTF.

This chain connects TRBV18 to TRBJ2-1; the match to TRBD2 covers 7 bases. This CDR3 comprises 16 residues. The ends lost 4 bases at V and 1 base at J; junction bases unmatched: 7. Germline CDR1 reads KGHSH; CDR2 reads LQKENI. Here the CDR3 DNA reads TGTGCCAGCTCACACGGAGCGGGAAAGTCCTACAATGAGCAGTTCTTC. This gives the protein CASSHGAGKSYNEQFF. Complete variable domain (other parts from reference TRBV18 and TRBJ2-1): NAGVMQNPRHLVRRRGQEARLRCSPMKGHSHVYWYRQLPEEGLKFMVYLQKENIIDESGMPKERFSAEFPKEGPSILRIQQVVRGDSAAYFCASSHGAGKSYNEQFFGPGTRLTVL.

The chain has TRBV7-8 and TRBJ2-7; a possible D gene is TRBD2 (5 bases). Per germline, CDR1 SGHVS and CDR2 FQNEAQ. The CDR3 totals 13 residues. V dropped 5 bases and J dropped 4 bases, with 12 bases sitting between them. CDR3 protein: CASSPIGGYEQYV. For the CDR3, the DNA is TGTGCCAGCAGCCCCATCGGCGGGTACGAGCAGTACGTC.

The chain has TRBV7-3 and TRBJ2-1, with D perhaps TRBD2 (7 bases). The V gene's germline CDR1 is SGHTA and CDR2 FQGTGA. The CDR3 covers 16 residues. The V and J ends lost 2 bases and 9 bases respectively, with 20 bases between them. CDR3 amino acids: CASSLVLTWEGGEQFF. CDR3 sequence (DNA): TGTGCCAGCAGCTTAGTTCTTACGTGGGAGGGGGGTGAGCAGTTCTTC. Drawing the rest from reference TRBV7-3 and TRBJ2-1, the complete variable domain is GAGVSQTPSNKVTEKGKYVELRCDPISGHTALYWYRQSLGQGPEFLIYFQGTGAADDSGLPNDRFFAVRPEGSVSTLKIQRTERGDSAVYLCASSLVLTWEGGEQFFGPGTRLTVL.

The V gene is TRBV7-2, the J gene TRBJ2-7, with D possibly being TRBD1 (5 bases). CDR1 and CDR2 (germline): SGHTA, FQGNSA. Trimming pared 1 base from V and 2 bases from J, leaving 12 bases between. This CDR3 is built from 15 residues. CDR3 DNA sequence: TGTGCCAGCAGCTTAGATGGGGCAGCTGCCTACGAGCAGTACTTC. This codes for CASSLDGAAAYEQYF. The entire variable domain, with the rest obtained from reference TRBV7-2 and TRBJ2-7, is as follows: GAGVSQSPSNKVTEKGKDVELRCDPISGHTALYWYRQSLGQGLEFLIYFQGNSAPDKSGLPSDRFSAERTGGSVSTLTIQRTQQEDSAVYLCASSLDGAAAYEQYFGPGTRLTVT.

V gene TRBV19 combines with J gene TRBJ2-3; 8 bases are a match to TRBD2. The CDR3 totals 14 residues. Germline loops: CDR1 LNHDA, CDR2 SQIVND (reference sequence). After removal of 9 bases from V and 4 bases from J, the junction contained 9 bases not matched to a gene. The chain's CDR3 is CASSSGGAADTQYF. CDR3 in DNA: TGTGCCAGCTCATCGGGGGGGGCGGCAGATACGCAGTATTTT.

The chain recombines TRBV6-6 with TRBJ1-5, with TRBD1 matching over 9 bases. The germline gives CDR1 MNHNY, CDR2 SVGAGI (reference sequence). The CDR3 totals 15 residues. V lost 5 bases, J lost 1 base, and 3 bases stayed unmatched. The DNA for the CDR3 is TGTGCCAGCAGTCTGACAGGGGGAAGCAATCAGCCCCAGCATTTT. Translation gives CASSLTGGSNQPQHF.

A word on this clone: In the same sample, other DNA sequences code for this CDR3. The chain recombines TRBV7-9 with TRBJ2-3; D is unclear. The CDR3 loop spans 14 amino acids. Looked up from germline, CDR1 is SEHNR and CDR2 is FQNEAQ (reference sequence). The V end lost 1 base, the J end lost 5 bases, and 10 bases lay between the germline ends. The CDR3: CASSLVAPEDTQYF. The DNA for the CDR3 is TGTGCCAGCAGCTTAGTGGCACCTGAAGATACGCAGTATTTT.

This clone was found once. This chain links TRBV30 with TRBJ1-3; a weak D match, TRBD1 (6 bases). Germline lookup yields CDR1 GTSNPN and CDR2 SVGIG (reference sequence). CDR3 size: 15 residues. Trimming left V 6 bases short and J 2 bases short, with 17 bases between. The CDR3 DNA sequence: TGTGCCTGTAGGCGCGGGGGCATCCCTGGAAACACCATATATTTT. This sequence encodes CACRRGGIPGNTIYF.

This sequence joins TRBV18 and TRBJ1-1, with a tentative D call TRBD1 (6 bases). Per germline, CDR1 KGHSH and CDR2 LQKENI. The CDR3 consists of 14 residues. V was pared by 2 bases and J by 4 bases, with 11 bases between. The CDR3 bases are TGTGCCAGCTCACCAGGACAGCCCCCCACTGAAGCTTTCTTT. Residues: CASSPGQPPTEAFF. The entire variable domain, with the rest obtained from reference TRBV18 and TRBJ1-1, is as follows: NAGVMQNPRHLVRRRGQEARLRCSPMKGHSHVYWYRQLPEEGLKFMVYLQKENIIDESGMPKERFSAEFPKEGPSILRIQQVVRGDSAAYFCASSPGQPPTEAFFGQGTRLTVV.

This clone has more than one count but fewer than ten. For the CDR3, the DNA is TGTGCCAGCAGCTTAGTGTCCCTTGGGACTCGGGCGATGGAGACCCAGTACTTC. Protein: CASSLVSLGTRAMETQYF. V is TRBV7-9 and J is TRBJ2-5; a possible D gene is TRBD2 (6 bases). CDR1 SEHNR and CDR2 FQNEAQ come from the germline V gene (reference sequence). V was pared by 1 base and J by 5 bases, with 23 bases between. The CDR3 has 18 amino acids.

The V call is TRBV19, the J call TRBJ1-5, with 7 bases that match TRBD1. There are 15 residues in the CDR3. CDR1 and CDR2 from the germline V gene are LNHDA and SQIVND (reference sequence). J was trimmed by 4 bases and V by 6 bases; bases with no gene match: 9. The CDR3 sequence: CASSLGQAANQPQHF. The CDR3 DNA reads TGTGCCAGTAGCCTCGGACAGGCGGCAAATCAGCCCCAGCATTTT.

The chain uses TRBV5-1 and TRBJ2-1; 8 bases map to TRBD2. With 4 bases clipped from V and 0 bases from J, the junction kept 6 bases outside the gene matches. Germline CDR1 and CDR2: SGHRS and YFSETQ. The CDR3 runs 16 residues. In DNA, the CDR3 is TGCGCCAGCAGCGGGAACCTAGCGGGCTCCTACAATGAGCAGTTCTTC. Protein product: CASSGNLAGSYNEQFF.